This section outlines one T cell receptor (beta chain) sequence together with its context. This specimen comes from a study of technical replicates of blood from a handful of donors. Germline V gene data show CDR1 as LNHDA and CDR2 as SQIVND (reference sequence). This CDR3 comprises 11 residues. Here immunoSEQ multiplex PCR was the method, and the copy in TCRdb shows in-frame clones only, minus some. The top ten hold about 0.23% of the sample, which has tens of thousands of clones, around 94% seen once. Sequencing input: T cells isolated from PBMCs. The chain joins TRBV19 to TRBJ2-5; TRBD2 matches 7 bases. Near its end, the DNA agrees better with TRBJ2-7, so the J call may be wrong. The clonotype originates from a human donor in good health. The CDR3, as DNA: TGTGCCAGTAGGCGGGGGTCCGAGCAGTACTTC. It codes for CASRRGSEQYF.